Each of the 27 T cell receptor beta chains below was sequenced from the same sample in a study of blood T cell repertoires in COVID-19. The repertoire was sequenced with immunoSEQ multiplex PCR; TCRdb's copy has only in-frame clones and lacks some. The profile shows around 250,000 clones, about 87% of them singletons. Input material: peripheral blood. Receptors were obtained from a human donor in a cohort sampled during active COVID-19.

The V call is TRBV29-1, the J call TRBJ1-3; D uncertain. Looked up from germline, CDR1 is SQVTM and CDR2 is ANQGSEA. The germline V and J ends were trimmed by 3 bases and 0 bases, with 18 bases remaining between them. CDR3 length equals 17 residues. CDR3 DNA sequence: TGCAGCGTTGATGGGGTAGGCGCCGGGGACTCTGGAAACACCATATATTTT. This sequence encodes CSVDGVGAGDSGNTIYF.

In this sample, this clone turned up a few times. The chain couples TRBV25-1 to TRBJ2-1; TRBD2 matches at 8 bases. Germline V gene sequence: CDR1 MGHDK, CDR2 SYGVNS. Unmatched junction bases numbered 3, after V lost 6 bases and J lost 5 bases. The CDR3 contains 13 residues. The CDR3 nucleotides read TGTGCCAGCAGCGGGGGGGTCCACAATGAGCAGTTCTTC. This encodes CASSGGVHNEQFF.

V is TRBV11-2 and J is TRBJ2-7; TRBD2 agrees at 13 bases. Losses at the gene ends were 5 bases for V and 2 bases for J; bases not matched to a gene: 12. The length of the CDR3 is 18 residues. From germline, CDR1 is SGHAT and CDR2 FQNNGV. CDR3 sequence (DNA): TGTGCCAGCAGCGAGAGATGGGGGACTAGCGGGGAACCCTACGAGCAGTACTTC. Translation: CASSERWGTSGEPYEQYF. The entire variable domain, with the rest obtained from reference TRBV11-2 and TRBJ2-7, is as follows: EAGVAQSPRYKIIEKRQSVAFWCNPISGHATLYWYQQILGQGPKLLIQFQNNGVVDDSQLPKDRFSAERLKGVDSTLKIQPAKLEDSAVYLCASSERWGTSGEPYEQYFGPGTRLTVT.

This chain uses TRBV5-5 with TRBJ2-1, with D maybe TRBD2 (6 bases). The CDR3 is 16 amino acids. The germline V gene encodes CDR1 SGHKS and CDR2 YYEKEE (reference sequence). Trimming pared 4 bases from V and 9 bases from J, leaving 23 bases between. The CDR3 DNA reads TGTGCCAGCAGCCCAGGGACGGCTCTAGCGAGCCGTGAGCAGTTCTTC. Encoded protein: CASSPGTALASREQFF.

This clone appeared a few times. The J gene is TRBJ1-6, the V gene TRBV6-5; a weak D match, TRBD1 (5 bases). Per germline, CDR1 MNHEY and CDR2 SVGAGI. Deletions cut 0 bases from V and 7 bases from J, with 10 bases between. The CDR3 runs to 15 residues. The CDR3 DNA is TGTGCCAGCAGTTACTCGTTTAGGGGAAATTCACCCCTCCACTTT. Residues: CASSYSFRGNSPLHF.

The rearrangement uses TRBV5-5 and TRBJ2-6; 7 positions agree with TRBD1. The CDR3 runs 17 residues. V trimming: 3 bases; J trimming: 2 bases; junction bases outside the gene matches: 8. Germline CDR1 SGHKS, CDR2 YYEKEE (reference sequence). The CDR3 spells CASSSDREITGANVLTF. In DNA form, the CDR3 reads TGTGCCAGCAGCTCCGACAGGGAGATTACTGGGGCCAACGTCCTGACTTTC.

The V gene is TRBV7-9, the J gene TRBJ2-3; 8 bases line up with TRBD2. Germline V gene sequence: CDR1 SEHNR, CDR2 FQNEAQ (reference sequence). V shed 5 bases, J shed 5 bases, and the junction held 9 bases outside the gene matches. This CDR3 spans 15 amino acids. The CDR3 bases are TGTGCCAGCAGCCCTACTAGCGGCCCCCGAGATACGCAGTATTTT. Its protein product is CASSPTSGPRDTQYF.

The V gene is TRBV5-6, the J gene TRBJ1-2; possible D gene TRBD1, 5 bases. This CDR3 comprises 14 residues. The V and J ends lost 0 bases and 8 bases respectively, with 14 bases between them. The germline V gene encodes CDR1 SGHDT and CDR2 YYEEEE. CDR3 DNA: TGTGCCAGCAGCTTGGATGCAGGGTTGAACGGCTACACCTTC. This translates into CASSLDAGLNGYTF. Filled out from reference TRBV5-6 and TRBJ1-2, the complete variable domain reads DAGVTQSPTHLIKTRGQQVTLRCSPKSGHDTVSWYQQALGQGPQFIFQYYEEEERQRGNFPDRFSGHQFPNYSSELNVNALLLGDSALYLCASSLDAGLNGYTFGSGTRLTVV.

This chain uses TRBV4-2 with TRBJ2-2; possibly TRBD2 for D (5 bases). V lost 0 bases and J lost 6, with 14 bases in between. This CDR3 is built from 16 residues. Germline CDR1 and CDR2: LGHNA and YNFKEQ. CDR3 sequence (DNA): TGTGCCAGCAGCCAAGAAAGCGGCATCTTATCCGGGGAGCTGTTTTTT. Protein product: CASSQESGILSGELFF.

The chain combines TRBV12-3 or TRBV12-4 with TRBJ1-1, with TRBD1 as a possible D gene (6 bases). This CDR3 region has 13 residues. V gave up 6 bases and J gave up 8 bases, with 16 bases separating them. The CDR3 DNA reads TGTGCCAGCAGACAACAGGGCAGCGCGGAAGCTTTCTTT. Its protein is CASRQQGSAEAFF.

The V call is TRBV11-2, the J call TRBJ2-7, with a possible D match to TRBD2 (6 bases). The V gene lost 5 bases and the J gene lost 2 bases, with 19 bases spanning the gap. There are 16 residues in the CDR3. Germline V gives CDR1 SGHAT, CDR2 FQNNGV. For the CDR3, the DNA is TGTGCCAGCAGCCTCTTCGGGGGAGGCGAAGCCTACGAGCAGTACTTC. This codes for CASSLFGGGEAYEQYF.

The rearrangement links TRBV2 to TRBJ1-2; 8 nucleotides line up with TRBD1. CDR1 is SNHLY and CDR2 is FYNNEI in the germline V gene. J was trimmed by 1 base and V by 6 bases; bases with no gene match: 7. This CDR3 contains 15 residues. The CDR3 loop is CASRLGQGINYGYTF. In nucleotides, the CDR3 is TGTGCCAGCAGACTAGGACAGGGAATTAACTATGGCTACACCTTC. The whole variable domain, remainder taken from reference TRBV2 and TRBJ1-2, is EPEVTQTPSHQVTQMGQEVILRCVPISNHLYFYWYRQILGQKVEFLVSFYNNEISEKSEIFDDQFSVERPDGSNFTLKIRSTKLEDSAMYFCASRLGQGINYGYTFGSGTRLTVV.

This rearrangement joins TRBV4-1 to TRBJ1-1, with a weak D call TRBD1 (5 bases). The CDR3 loop spans 14 amino acids. The V end lost 1 base, the J end lost 5 bases, and 11 bases lay between the germline ends. The germline gives CDR1 MGHRA, CDR2 YSYEKL. CDR3 coding DNA: TGCGCCAGCAGCCAAGCGGGGGGTTTGACTGAAGCTTTCTTT. This translates into CASSQAGGLTEAFF.

The V call is TRBV25-1, the J call TRBJ1-2; no firm D call. Per germline, CDR1 MGHDK and CDR2 SYGVNS. The ends were cut back, 3 bases at V and 7 bases at J, with 9 bases in the middle. This CDR3 has 12 amino acids. The CDR3 reads CASSDVSFGYTF. In nucleotides, the CDR3 is TGTGCCAGCAGTGATGTCTCGTTTGGCTACACCTTC.

This clone was counted a single time. V is TRBV6-5 and J is TRBJ2-7, with TRBD1 identical over 9 bases. The J segment lost 4 bases and the V segment lost 4 bases, leaving 5 bases of the junction unmatched. CDR1 MNHEY and CDR2 SVGAGI come from the germline V gene. The CDR3 length is 14 residues. The CDR3 nucleotides are TGTGCCAGCAGTTCGGGACAGGGAAAGTACGAGCAGTACTTC. This codes for CASSSGQGKYEQYF.

The chain employs TRBV10-3 and TRBJ1-5; 10 bases are shared with TRBD1. The CDR3 length is 15 residues. J lost 5 bases, V lost 3 bases, and 4 bases had no gene match. Germline-derived CDR1 and CDR2 are ENHRY and SYGVKD. The CDR3 DNA follows: TGTGCCATCAGTGAAGGACAGGGGGGGGATCAGCCCCAGCATTTT. Protein: CAISEGQGGDQPQHF.

The V and J genes are TRBV28 and TRBJ1-1; D not resolved. Trimming pared 9 bases from V and 7 bases from J, leaving 12 bases between. This CDR3 contains 11 residues. Germline CDR1 MDHEN, CDR2 SYDVKM. The CDR3 loop is CASSRSFEAFF. CDR3 sequence (DNA): TGTGCCAGTTCTAGGTCTTTTGAAGCTTTCTTT.

The genes are TRBV2 and TRBJ1-1, with D possibly TRBD1 on 5 matching bases. This CDR3 has 13 residues. The germline gives CDR1 SNHLY, CDR2 FYNNEI. The V and J ends lost 4 bases and 7 bases respectively, with 13 bases between them. DNA of the CDR3: TGTGCCAGCAGTGGGGCCAGGGCCGGTGAAGCTTTCTTT. Protein: CASSGARAGEAFF.

The rearrangement uses TRBV6-5 and TRBJ2-3, with no clear D. The germline gives CDR1 MNHEY, CDR2 SVGAGI. The length of the CDR3 is 13 residues. V shed 5 bases and J shed 0 bases, with 6 bases lying between them. This CDR3 reads CASSPYSTDTQYF. As DNA, the CDR3 is TGTGCCAGCAGTCCCTATAGCACAGATACGCAGTATTTT.

V usage is TRBV4-2 and J usage is TRBJ1-2, with D unclear. CDR1 is LGHNA and CDR2 is YNFKEQ in the germline V gene. The CDR3 runs 17 residues. V lost 1 base and J 2 bases, leaving 17 bases between the germline ends. CDR3 in DNA: TGTGCCAGCAGCCAAGTCGTCGGCGGGCAGACGAACTATGGCTACACCTTC. It yields the protein CASSQVVGGQTNYGYTF.

In its sample, this clone was seen many times. The chain has TRBV4-2 and TRBJ1-6; 7 nucleotides match TRBD1. Per the germline V gene, CDR1 is LGHNA and CDR2 is YNFKEQ. With 0 bases clipped from V and 5 bases from J, the junction kept 7 bases outside the gene matches. The CDR3 runs 17 residues. CDR3 sequence reads: CASSQDVRTGNNSPLHF. DNA for the CDR3: TGTGCCAGCAGCCAAGATGTTAGGACAGGTAATAATTCACCCCTCCACTTT.

V gene TRBV5-5 combines with J gene TRBJ2-1; D uncertain. Germline CDR1 reads SGHKS; CDR2 reads YYEKEE (reference sequence). V was trimmed by 2 bases and J by 5 bases, leaving 5 bases between them. The CDR3 contains 12 residues. In DNA form, the CDR3 reads TGTGCCAGCAGCTTTGACAACAATGAGCAGTTCTTC. Its protein product is CASSFDNNEQFF.

V usage is TRBV7-8 and J usage is TRBJ1-2; TRBD1 is a possible D gene (5 bases). V shed 5 bases and J shed 5 bases, with 21 bases lying between them. This CDR3 is 16 amino acids long. The germline V gene has CDR1 SGHVS and CDR2 FQNEAQ. The CDR3 coding sequence is TGTGCCAGCAGCCCAACCCCCTTCAGGGTAGGGTATGGCTACACCTTC. It encodes CASSPTPFRVGYGYTF. The complete variable domain, with remaining parts taken from reference TRBV7-8 and TRBJ1-2, reads GAGVSQSPRYKVAKRGQDVALRCDPISGHVSLFWYQQALGQGPEFLTYFQNEAQLDKSGLPSDRFFAERPEGSVSTLKIQRTQQEDSAVYLCASSPTPFRVGYGYTFGSGTRLTVV.

The V gene is TRBV15, the J gene TRBJ2-5; 14 nucleotides match TRBD2. This CDR3 is built from 19 residues. In germline, CDR1 is LNHNV, CDR2 YYDKDF (reference sequence). V lost 6 bases to trimming and J lost 5 bases; unmatched junction nucleotides: 17. The CDR3 here is CATSSSGRLAGGPRETQYF. The DNA for the CDR3 is TGTGCCACCAGTTCCTCCGGGAGACTAGCGGGGGGGCCGAGGGAGACCCAGTACTTC.

The genes are TRBV5-1 and TRBJ2-5; 7 nucleotides agree with TRBD1. CDR1 is SGHRS and CDR2 is YFSETQ in the germline V gene. J gave up 2 bases and V 7 bases, and 8 bases lay outside the gene matches. The CDR3 length is 14 residues. CDR3 bases: TGCGCCAGCCGTCGGCTGGGACAGCAAGAGACCCAGTACTTC. Translated: CASRRLGQQETQYF.

This rearrangement joins TRBV27 to TRBJ2-1, with a weak D call TRBD1 (5 bases). The germline V gene has CDR1 MNHEY and CDR2 SMNVEV (reference sequence). This CDR3 spans 15 amino acids. The V end was cut by 5 bases, the J end by 5 bases, with 16 bases between. CDR3 protein: CASSPLSRADNEQFF. The CDR3 DNA is TGTGCCAGCAGTCCCCTCTCCAGGGCGGACAATGAGCAGTTCTTC.

The rearrangement links TRBV2 to TRBJ1-4; 10 nucleotides agree with TRBD1. Germline V gene data show CDR1 as SNHLY and CDR2 as FYNNEI. Trimming took 7 bases from V and 6 from J; bases not matched to a gene: 8. The CDR3 totals 15 residues. The CDR3, as DNA: TGTGCCAGCACCCGCCGGACAGGGGGAGATGAAAAACTGTTTTTT. This codes for CASTRRTGGDEKLFF.